The next 17 T cell receptor beta chains were all read from a single sample in a study of blood T cell repertoires in COVID-19. The protocol was immunoSEQ multiplex PCR, while the TCRdb copy is restricted to in-frame clones and leaves out a portion. The table includes more than 95,000 clones, 88% detected once. The sequenced sample consisted of peripheral blood. These receptors were taken from a human donor in a cohort sampled during active COVID-19.

This sequence joins TRBV5-6 and TRBJ2-7, with D uncertain. This CDR3 region has 12 residues. CDR1 and CDR2 (germline): SGHDT, YYEEEE. The V end lost 1 base, the J end lost 8 bases, and 10 bases lay between the germline ends. The CDR3 DNA sequence: TGTGCCAGCAGCTTGTCGGGTCAGAAGCAGTACTTC. Residues: CASSLSGQKQYF.

This clone was recorded only once. The chain has TRBV11-2 and TRBJ2-1, with TRBD2 matching over 8 bases. The CDR3 extends over 15 amino acids. Trimming at V came to 0 bases and at J to 9 bases, leaving 7 bases not matched to a gene. CDR1 is SGHAT, CDR2 FQNNGV, per germline. CDR3 in DNA: TGTGCCAGCAGCTTAGAGAGTGGCGGGGGGTTTGAGCAGTTCTTC. Encoded protein: CASSLESGGGFEQFF.

The chain carries TRBV18 and TRBJ2-7; D might be TRBD2 (5 bases). V was clipped by 2 bases and J by 3 bases, with 8 bases between them. The germline gives CDR1 KGHSH, CDR2 LQKENI. There are 13 residues in the CDR3. As DNA, the CDR3 is TGTGCCAGCTCACCATCAGACTACTACGAGCAGTACTTC. As protein: CASSPSDYYEQYF.

V and J are TRBV10-3 and TRBJ2-7; 8 bases map to TRBD1. Trimming removed 0 bases from V and 3 bases from J; junction bases left unmatched: 10. CDR1 ENHRY and CDR2 SYGVKD come from the germline V gene. The CDR3 is made up of 17 amino acids. The CDR3 spells CAISESVGTGVRYEQYF. The CDR3 nucleotides read TGTGCCATCAGTGAGTCAGTTGGGACAGGCGTCCGCTACGAGCAGTACTTC.

This chain uses TRBV10-2 with TRBJ2-5; 10 nucleotides line up with TRBD1. Per germline, CDR1 WSHSY and CDR2 SAAADI. This CDR3 spans 16 amino acids. V trimming: 6 bases; J trimming: 4 bases; junction bases outside the gene matches: 11. The CDR3 sequence is CASRPITGQGLETQYF. CDR3 coding DNA: TGCGCCAGCAGGCCTATAACGGGACAGGGGTTAGAGACCCAGTACTTC.

The rearrangement joins TRBV5-5 to TRBJ2-7, with a possible D match to TRBD1 (5 bases). The CDR3 is made up of 15 amino acids. Between the trimmed V and J ends, which lost 4 bases and 7 bases, there was a span of 21 bases. Germline lookup yields CDR1 SGHKS and CDR2 YYEKEE (reference sequence). Written as DNA, the CDR3 is TGTGCCAGCAGCACGACCAGGGAAACCCTTGAGGAGCAGTACTTC. Protein: CASSTTRETLEEQYF.

The V gene is TRBV28, the J gene TRBJ1-5, with 7 nucleotides matching TRBD1. The junction had 6 bases not matched to a gene; V was cut back by 6 bases and J by 1 base. The length of the CDR3 is 15 residues. Germline CDR1 MDHEN, CDR2 SYDVKM. The CDR3 spells CASRFGTASNQPQHF. The CDR3 DNA sequence: TGTGCCAGCAGGTTTGGGACAGCAAGCAATCAGCCCCAGCATTTT.

This clone turned up a few times. The chain carries TRBV10-1 and TRBJ2-7; 10 bases align to TRBD1. Germline CDR1 reads WNHNN; CDR2 reads SYGVQD (reference sequence). The V segment lost 1 base and the J segment 0 bases; nucleotides outside the gene matches: 6. The CDR3 is 17 amino acids. CDR3 in amino acids: CASSEFSGQGSSYEQYF. The CDR3 DNA sequence: TGCGCCAGCAGTGAGTTTTCGGGACAGGGGAGCTCCTACGAGCAGTACTTC.

Only a few counts were recorded for this clone. The gene calls are TRBV5-5 and TRBJ2-5, with a possible D match to TRBD2 (5 bases). Germline-derived CDR1 and CDR2 are SGHKS and YYEKEE (reference sequence). Trimming removed 5 bases at V and 0 bases at J, with 11 bases between. The length of the CDR3 is 14 residues. The CDR3 here is CASSFTGDQETQYF. The CDR3 bases are TGTGCCAGCAGTTTTACCGGGGACCAAGAGACCCAGTACTTC. The whole variable domain, remainder taken from reference TRBV5-5 and TRBJ2-5, is DAGVTQSPTHLIKTRGQQVTLRCSPISGHKSVSWYQQVLGQGPQFIFQYYEKEERGRGNFPDRFSARQFPNYSSELNVNALLLGDSALYLCASSFTGDQETQYFGPGTRLLVL.

J is TRBJ2-5 and V is TRBV3-1 (or the pseudogene TRBV3-2); 8 bases line up with TRBD2. The CDR3 runs to 16 residues. The germline V gene encodes CDR1 LGHDT and CDR2 YNNKEL (reference sequence). Trimming took 4 bases from V and 3 from J; bases not matched to a gene: 10. The CDR3 DNA is TGTGCCAGCAGCCCCGAGGGCACGGGAGGGGAAGAGACCCAGTACTTC. Its translation is CASSPEGTGGEETQYF.

The rearrangement uses TRBV5-1 and TRBJ2-1, with a possible D match to TRBD2 (6 bases). The CDR3 consists of 16 residues. Between the trimmed V and J ends, which lost 0 bases and 5 bases, there was a span of 15 bases. Per the germline V gene, CDR1 is SGHRS and CDR2 is YFSETQ. The CDR3, as DNA: TGCGCCAGCAGCTTGGTTGTTGGCGGGGTGAACAATGAGCAGTTCTTC. This translates into CASSLVVGGVNNEQFF.

This CDR3 is CASSLASGSTDTQYF. The CDR3 region has the DNA TGTGCCAGCAGCTTAGCTAGCGGGAGCACAGATACGCAGTATTTT. The chain has TRBV11-2 and TRBJ2-3; 8 bases line up with TRBD2. Trimming at V came to 1 base and at J to 0 bases, leaving 0 bases not matched to a gene. The CDR3 loop spans 15 amino acids. Per germline, CDR1 SGHAT and CDR2 FQNNGV. The whole variable domain, remainder taken from reference TRBV11-2 and TRBJ2-3, is EAGVAQSPRYKIIEKRQSVAFWCNPISGHATLYWYQQILGQGPKLLIQFQNNGVVDDSQLPKDRFSAERLKGVDSTLKIQPAKLEDSAVYLCASSLASGSTDTQYFGPGTRLTVL.

The gene calls are TRBV10-3 and TRBJ1-5; D ambiguous. CDR1 and CDR2 from the germline V gene are ENHRY and SYGVKD. Deletions cut 10 bases from V and 9 bases from J, with 16 bases between. This CDR3 comprises 12 residues. The CDR3 nucleotides are TGTGCCAGCGGCCTTTTCGGCATGCCCCAGCATTTT. This translates into CASGLFGMPQHF.

This clone has a single count. The chain is built from TRBV4-1 and TRBJ2-7; 10 bases are shared with TRBD1. Germline CDR1 MGHRA, CDR2 YSYEKL. This CDR3 has 15 residues. Trimming at V came to 5 bases and at J to 3 bases, leaving 7 bases not matched to a gene. The CDR3 here is CASSSVTGGGYEQYF. The CDR3 nucleotides are TGCGCCAGCAGCTCGGTGACAGGGGGCGGCTACGAGCAGTACTTC.

The chain has TRBV9 and TRBJ2-3, with 8 bases lining up with TRBD2. The CDR3 length is 14 residues. J was trimmed by 4 bases and V by 6 bases; bases with no gene match: 7. The germline gives CDR1 SGDLS, CDR2 YYNGEE. The CDR3 loop is CASNSGGRSDTQYF. CDR3 coding DNA: TGTGCCAGCAACAGCGGGGGTAGGTCAGATACGCAGTATTTT.

CDR3 DNA: TGTGCCAGCAGGGAGCAGGGGGCCTCCTACAATGAGCAGTTCTTC. Translated, it gives CASREQGASYNEQFF. This chain connects TRBV6-5 to TRBJ2-1; 8 bases are a match to TRBD1. The CDR3 sequence is 15 residues long. The germline CDR1 and CDR2 sequences are MNHEY and SVGAGI. V lost 6 bases to trimming and J lost 0 bases; unmatched junction nucleotides: 4.

V gene TRBV5-1 combines with J gene TRBJ2-1; TRBD2 aligns across 10 bases. This CDR3 contains 19 residues. The germline V gene has CDR1 SGHRS and CDR2 YFSETQ. The J segment lost 6 bases and the V segment lost 4 bases, leaving 19 bases of the junction unmatched. CDR3 nucleotides: TGCGCCAGCAGCCTGGGGGCTGCCAGGTCACTAGCGGGACTCAATGAGCAGTTCTTC. The encoded protein is CASSLGAARSLAGLNEQFF.